The clone carrying this T cell receptor (beta chain) was seen a few times. Its antigen is undetermined. The entry originates in a study of cytomegalovirus exposure and HLA in healthy donors. Findings of the study overall: First-cohort TCR clusters were later found to tend to co-occur in the 120 or so validation repertoires.

The protocol was immunoSEQ multiplex PCR, while the TCRdb copy is restricted to in-frame clones and leaves out a portion. The repertoire holds roughly 310,000 clones, approximately 86% seen once, with roughly 0.96% in the top ten. This TCR derives from a man younger than 45 in good health and CMV-seronegative. What was sequenced was PBMCs.

The CDR3 spells CASSEAQGYQPQHF. Written as DNA, the CDR3 is TGTGCCAGCAGTGAAGCGCAGGGTTATCAGCCCCAGCATTTT. V usage is TRBV2 and J usage is TRBJ1-5; D perhaps matches TRBD1 (5 bases). The germline V and J ends were trimmed by 0 bases and 5 bases, with 8 bases remaining between them. This CDR3 comprises 14 residues. The germline gives CDR1 SNHLY, CDR2 FYNNEI.